These T cell receptor beta chains were read from a single sample in a study of preoperative IRX-2 immunotherapy in early breast cancer. Repertoires were generated with immunoSEQ multiplex PCR, while TCRdb's copy carries only in-frame clones and drops some. Of 30,000 or so clones in the sample, 80% to 85% were seen once. The material was lymph node tissue, obtained from a patient treated with IRX-2 immunotherapy. The receptors originated from a human donor with breast cancer. Both conserved end residues are part of each CDR3. A D gene is named only where the DNA matches it firmly. Not all rows give a size; the values are once, few, many and, for expanded clones, a class.

d_gene,abundance,v_gene,j_gene,CDR3nt,CDR3aa
.,.,TRBV14,TRBJ2-7,TGTGCCAGCAGCCAGTTCAACGAGCAGTACTTC,CASSQFNEQYF
.,.,TRBV19,TRBJ2-1,TGTGCCAGTAGTATGACCGGGGCCCTCTACAATGAGCAGTTCTTC,CASSMTGALYNEQFF
.,.,TRBV12-5,TRBJ1-4,TGTGCCAGCACCACTATGGTCGGAGAACTGTTTTTT,CASTTMVGELFF
.,.,TRBV19,TRBJ1-2,TGTGCCAGTAGTCCTCTCCTCCCGGGCTACCGGTATGGCTACACCTTC,CASSPLLPGYRYGYTF
.,few,TRBV6-8,TRBJ1-3,TGTGCCAGCAGTTACGACGGCAGACCTGGAAACACCATATATTTT,CASSYDGRPGNTIYF
TRBD1,.,TRBV19,TRBJ1-2,TGTGCCAGTAGTATTTTTTCCGGGACAGGGGACTATGGCTACACCTTC,CASSIFSGTGDYGYTF
.,.,TRBV18,TRBJ1-2,TGTGCCAGCTCACCCGGAGTCTCGGGTTATTCTAACTATGGCTACACCTTC,CASSPGVSGYSNYGYTF
.,.,TRBV1,TRBJ2-1,TGCGCCAGCAGCCAAGAGTACTCCTCGGCTGAGCAGTTCTTC,CASSQEYSSAEQFF
TRBD1,.,TRBV6-9,TRBJ1-4,TGTGCCAGCAGTTACGGGGACAGGGGAAAACTGTTTTTT,CASSYGDRGKLFF
.,.,TRBV6-8,TRBJ1-5,TGTGCCAGCAGTATAAACGACCGTCAGCCCCAGCATTTT,CASSINDRQPQHF
.,.,TRBV19,TRBJ2-7,TGTGCCAGTAGTGCGGGCTTCTCCTACGAGCAGTACTTC,CASSAGFSYEQYF
TRBD1,.,TRBV5-1,TRBJ1-2,TGCGCCAGCAGTCTTAATACAGGGGGCCCTGGAGGCTACACCTTC,CASSLNTGGPGGYTF
.,.,TRBV18,TRBJ2-3,TGTGCCAGCTCACCAACGATGGTGTTAACCGGAGGGGGCACAGATACGCAGTATTTT,CASSPTMVLTGGGTDTQYF
.,.,TRBV19,TRBJ1-2,TGTGCCAGTAGGGGAGGCCACGGAGGCTACACCTTC,CASRGGHGGYTF
TRBD2,.,TRBV19,TRBJ2-1,TGTGCCAGTAGGCTACGCGCGGGGGAAGCCTACAATGAGCAGTTCTTC,CASRLRAGEAYNEQFF
.,.,TRBV11-3,TRBJ1-1,TGTGCCAGCAGCCCGGGCCGGTGGAACACTGAAGCTTTCTTT,CASSPGRWNTEAFF
TRBD1,.,TRBV25-1,TRBJ1-2,TGTGCCAGCAGCGGGGAGGGGGCGCGGGGCTACACCTTC,CASSGEGARGYTF
TRBD1,.,TRBV6-8,TRBJ2-7,TGTGCCAGCAGTTTCTGGCAGGGGGCGAGCGGGCGTAACGAGCAGTACTTC,CASSFWQGASGRNEQYF
.,.,TRBV19,TRBJ1-6,TGTGCCAGTAGTATACGACAGGTCCTGGGAAGCTCCTATAATTCACCCCTCCACTTT,CASSIRQVLGSSYNSPLHF
.,.,TRBV18,TRBJ1-2,TGTGCCAGCTCACCCGCAGGGGACGGCTACACCTTC,CASSPAGDGYTF
TRBD2,.,TRBV27,TRBJ2-7,TGTGCCAGCAGTCCGGGACTAGCCTACTTCTCCTACGAGCAGTACTTC,CASSPGLAYFSYEQYF
.,.,TRBV14,TRBJ1-1,TGTGCCAGCAGCCCCCATATGAACACTGAAGCTTTCTTT,CASSPHMNTEAFF
TRBD2,.,TRBV6-8,TRBJ2-7,TGTGCCAGCAGTGACCCGGTAGCGGGGGCCCTCTACGAGCAGTACTTC,CASSDPVAGALYEQYF
.,.,TRBV15,TRBJ1-1,TGTGCCACCACGACGTTTGTGACAGACACTGAAGCTTTCTTT,CATTTFVTDTEAFF
.,.,TRBV29-1,TRBJ2-1,TGCAGCGTTGAAAGGGGGGCCGGATACAATGAGCAGTTCTTC,CSVERGAGYNEQFF
.,.,TRBV19,TRBJ2-7,TGTGCCAGTACCGCGCAGGGGAGCTACGAGCAGTACTTC,CASTAQGSYEQYF
.,few,TRBV6-7,TRBJ1-5,TGTGCCAGCAGGTCCGGCTATAGCAATCAGCCCCAGCATTTT,CASRSGYSNQPQHF
.,.,TRBV4-1,TRBJ1-2,TGCGCCAGCAGCCAAGTCAACCGAGGCTATGGCTACACCTTC,CASSQVNRGYGYTF
TRBD2,.,TRBV5-1,TRBJ2-3,TGCGCCAGCAGCTTAGGACTAGCGGGGGGGCTGCCAGATACGCAGTATTTT,CASSLGLAGGLPDTQYF